Sequencing of this T cell receptor beta chain was carried out in a study of radiotherapy plus CTLA-4 blockade in lung cancer. Turning to the study itself: With less than 40% of patients having disease control, objective responses were seen in approximately 17%.

TCRdb keeps only in-frame clones here, not all; method: immunoSEQ multiplex PCR. The sample records about 100,000 clones, approximately 83% being singletons. Per germline, CDR1 SNHLY and CDR2 FYNNEI. The junction had 10 bases not matched to a gene; V was cut back by 8 bases and J by 4 bases. This CDR3 comprises 15 residues. The receptor was derived from a human donor with non-small cell lung cancer who had stable disease on radiotherapy plus ipilimumab. The input for sequencing was peripheral blood, taken from a patient treated with radiotherapy plus ipilimumab. This sequence joins TRBV2 and TRBJ2-1; TRBD1 aligns across 8 bases. CDR3 nucleotides: TGTGCCAGCCGGACCGGGACAGGCGGGTACAATGAGCAGTTCTTC. This codes for CASRTGTGGYNEQFF. Full variable domain (missing parts from reference TRBV2 and TRBJ2-1): EPEVTQTPSHQVTQMGQEVILRCVPISNHLYFYWYRQILGQKVEFLVSFYNNEISEKSEIFDDQFSVERPDGSNFTLKIRSTKLEDSAMYFCASRTGTGGYNEQFFGPGTRLTVL.